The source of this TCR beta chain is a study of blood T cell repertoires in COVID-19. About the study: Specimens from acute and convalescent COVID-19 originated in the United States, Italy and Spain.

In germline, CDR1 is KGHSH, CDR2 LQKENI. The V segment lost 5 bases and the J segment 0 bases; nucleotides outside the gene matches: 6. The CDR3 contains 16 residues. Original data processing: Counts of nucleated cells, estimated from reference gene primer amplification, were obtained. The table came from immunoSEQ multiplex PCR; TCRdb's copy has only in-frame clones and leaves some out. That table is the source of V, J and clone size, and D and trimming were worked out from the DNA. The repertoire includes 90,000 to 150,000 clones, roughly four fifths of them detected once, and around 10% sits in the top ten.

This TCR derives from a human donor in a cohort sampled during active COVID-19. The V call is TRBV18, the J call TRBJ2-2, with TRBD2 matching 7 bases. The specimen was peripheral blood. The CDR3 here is CASSTRGGANTGELFF. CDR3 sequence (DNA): TGTGCCAGCTCAACGCGTGGGGGGGCGAACACCGGGGAGCTGTTTTTT.